The next 26 T cell receptor beta chains were all read from a single sample in a study of CD8+ T cells in alopecia areata (dated by TCRdb to the late 2010s). The library was made by the immunoSEQ multiplex PCR assay. For TCR sequencing, RNA was extracted from every sample and reverse transcribed into cDNA to serve as template. Held by TCRdb, this immuneACCESS table contains in-frame sequences only and omits some clones. Under half of the omission traces to an unresolved V gene where checked; the cause of the rest is unknown. This sample gives over 80,000 clones in total; roughly 46% of them show up just once. The ten top clones hold roughly 18% of the sample. This sample's time point label indicates: around 24 weeks on oral tofacitinib. The sample's treatment or condition label, in plain terms: oral pan-JAK inhibitor, 5-10 mg twice daily. The sample here was CD8+ T cells sorted from blood, taken at week 24, from a patient treated with tofacitinib. The origin of the receptors is a human donor with alopecia areata.

The J gene is TRBJ2-3, the V gene TRBV5-1; D is possibly TRBD1 or TRBD2 (5 bases each). The V gene's germline CDR1 is SGHRS and CDR2 YFSETQ. V lost 0 bases and J 2 bases, leaving 10 bases between the germline ends. CDR3 length equals 15 residues. The CDR3: CASSLGGMNTDTQYF. The CDR3 bases are TGCGCCAGCAGCTTGGGGGGGATGAACACAGATACGCAGTATTTT.

This clone came up a few times. The chain couples TRBV4-1 to TRBJ1-3; D call uncertain. V was shortened by 5 bases and J by 1 base, with 6 bases between the two germline ends. Germline loops: CDR1 MGHRA, CDR2 YSYEKL. The CDR3 runs to 13 residues. The CDR3 is CASSRESGNTIYF. The CDR3 region has the DNA TGCGCCAGCAGCAGGGAGTCTGGAAACACCATATATTTT.

The chain employs TRBV4-1 and TRBJ2-5, with D perhaps matching TRBD2 (5 bases). The CDR3 has 16 amino acids. V was trimmed by 4 bases and J by 4 bases, leaving 19 bases between them. Germline V CDR1 and CDR2: MGHRA, YSYEKL. The CDR3 loop reads CASSLTPPRASETQYF. The CDR3 DNA reads TGCGCCAGCAGCCTCACCCCGCCGAGGGCGTCAGAGACCCAGTACTTC.

The gene calls are TRBV27 and TRBJ2-5, with D perhaps TRBD2 (5 bases). Germline-derived CDR1 and CDR2 are MNHEY and SMNVEV (reference sequence). Trimming removed 7 bases at V and 5 bases at J, with 11 bases between. CDR3 length equals 12 residues. CDR3 bases: TGTGCCAGCACCACGACGGGGGAGACCCAGTACTTC. This gives the protein CASTTTGETQYF.

J is TRBJ2-7 and V is TRBV27; the D call may be TRBD1 or TRBD2 (5 bases each). Trimming cost V 4 bases and J 6 bases, with 7 bases left between them. CDR1 MNHEY and CDR2 SMNVEV come from the germline V gene (reference sequence). The CDR3 extends over 11 amino acids. The CDR3 loop reads CASSWGSEQYF. DNA for the CDR3: TGTGCCAGCAGTTGGGGGAGCGAGCAGTACTTC.

This clone was counted a single time. The gene calls are TRBV7-6 and TRBJ2-7; TRBD2 matches 10 bases. The CDR3 loop spans 15 amino acids. CDR1 and CDR2 from the germline V gene are SGHVS and FNYEAQ. V lost 5 bases and J lost 5; bases outside the gene matches: 9. CDR3 in DNA: TGTGCCAGCAGCCGTACTAGCGGGATGACCCACGAGCAGTACTTC. It yields the protein CASSRTSGMTHEQYF.

The V gene is TRBV5-1, the J gene TRBJ2-7, with D possibly being TRBD1 (6 bases). CDR3 length: 15 amino acids. V lost 5 bases and J lost 1, with 16 bases in between. The germline V gene encodes CDR1 SGHRS and CDR2 YFSETQ. CDR3 bases: TGCGCCAGCAGATTCGGACGGGACAAATCCTACGAGCAGTACTTC. This encodes CASRFGRDKSYEQYF.

V and J are TRBV29-1 and TRBJ2-3; no firm D call. CDR1 is SQVTM and CDR2 is ANQGSEA in the germline V gene. Trimming took 7 bases from V and 0 from J, leaving 14 bases between them. This CDR3 region has 14 residues. The CDR3 reads CSAQSMDSTDTQYF. CDR3 in DNA: TGCAGCGCCCAATCTATGGACAGCACAGATACGCAGTATTTT.

A few counts support this clone. CDR3 protein: CASSEDHGRDQPQHF. In DNA form, the CDR3 reads TGTGCCAGCAGTGAAGATCACGGCAGAGATCAGCCCCAGCATTTT. The V and J genes are TRBV6-1 and TRBJ1-5; D not resolved. Trimming took off 1 base at V and 5 bases at J, with 12 bases between the two ends. The CDR3 sequence is 15 residues long. Per the germline V gene, CDR1 is MNHNS and CDR2 is SASEGT.

This clone was counted a few times. J is TRBJ2-7 and V is TRBV29-1; no reliable D call. This CDR3 has 13 residues. V was cut by 0 bases and J by 0 bases, with 6 bases left in between. Per germline, CDR1 SQVTM and CDR2 ANQGSEA. CDR3 sequence (DNA): TGCAGCGTTGAAGACGGCAGCTCCTACGAGCAGTACTTC. Translated: CSVEDGSSYEQYF.

The rearrangement joins TRBV15 to TRBJ2-1; D not certain. The CDR3 is made up of 12 amino acids. Looked up from germline, CDR1 is LNHNV and CDR2 is YYDKDF (reference sequence). V was trimmed by 1 base and J by 7 bases, leaving 5 bases between them. The DNA of the CDR3 is TGTGCCACCAGCAGAGTTGGGAATGAGCAGTTCTTC. Its protein product is CATSRVGNEQFF.

The chain couples TRBV29-1 to TRBJ2-2, with 8 positions matching TRBD1. Trimming removed 6 bases from V and 7 bases from J; junction bases left unmatched: 10. CDR3 size: 14 residues. Germline lookup yields CDR1 SQVTM and CDR2 ANQGSEA. The DNA for the CDR3 is TGCAGCGTCTTAGGACAGGGTTCGGTCGGGGAGCTGTTTTTT. It is translated as CSVLGQGSVGELFF.

The chain is built from TRBV19 and TRBJ2-5, with 8 bases that match TRBD2. Germline values: CDR1 LNHDA, CDR2 SQIVND (reference sequence). The CDR3 spans 15 residues. With V trimmed by 7 bases and J by 1 base, 8 bases remained unmatched. This CDR3 reads CASTDLAGAQETQYF. CDR3 coding DNA: TGTGCCAGTACCGATCTAGCGGGTGCCCAAGAGACCCAGTACTTC.

The chain carries TRBV25-1 and TRBJ2-7; 10 nucleotides match TRBD2. CDR1 and CDR2 (germline): MGHDK, SYGVNS. The CDR3 totals 15 residues. V gave up 5 bases and J gave up 3 bases; unmatched junction bases: 7. CDR3: CASSIRAGGDYEQYF. The CDR3 bases are TGTGCCAGCAGTATCCGAGCGGGGGGGGACTACGAGCAGTACTTC.

This chain joins TRBV5-1 and TRBJ2-7; tentative D call: TRBD1 (5 bases). This CDR3 is built from 11 residues. Trimming took 7 bases from V and 2 from J, leaving 7 bases between them. CDR1 is SGHRS, CDR2 YFSETQ, per germline. The CDR3 DNA sequence: TGCGCCAGCGGGGCTCCCTACGAGCAGTACTTC. This gives the protein CASGAPYEQYF.

This clone occurred a few times. The chain links TRBV10-2 to TRBJ2-7, with D perhaps matching TRBD1 (5 bases). CDR1 and CDR2 from the germline V gene are WSHSY and SAAADI. The CDR3 is 16 amino acids. V lost 0 bases and J lost 0, with 12 bases in between. CDR3 in amino acids: CASSESGALSSYEQYF. The DNA for the CDR3 is TGCGCCAGCAGTGAGTCAGGGGCCCTGTCCTCCTACGAGCAGTACTTC.

This clone was recorded once. This chain links TRBV4-1 with TRBJ2-7; 9 positions agree with TRBD1. The CDR3 contains 14 residues. V trimming: 2 bases; J trimming: 3 bases; junction bases outside the gene matches: 2. CDR1 is MGHRA and CDR2 is YSYEKL in the germline V gene. The DNA of the CDR3 is TGCGCCAGCAGCCAACAGGACAGGGGCTACGAGCAGTACTTC. Translated, it gives CASSQQDRGYEQYF.

The chain is built from TRBV2 and TRBJ1-2, with D possibly matching TRBD1 (5 bases). V shed 9 bases and J shed 12 bases, with 8 bases lying between them. This CDR3 has 8 amino acids. Germline lookup yields CDR1 SNHLY and CDR2 FYNNEI. The CDR3 bases are TGTGCCAGGGAAGGGGACACCTTC. It specifies CAREGDTF.

The sample holds a few counts of this clone. This rearrangement joins TRBV29-1 to TRBJ2-7; 10 bases fit TRBD1. Germline V gene lookup returns CDR1 SQVTM and CDR2 ANQGSEA. Unmatched junction bases numbered 11, after V lost 0 bases and J lost 6 bases. This CDR3 spans 16 amino acids. Here the CDR3 reads CSVEDIGGQGIFEQYF. In DNA, the CDR3 is TGCAGCGTTGAAGATATCGGGGGACAGGGGATTTTCGAGCAGTACTTC.

This clone showed up just once. This chain joins TRBV4-2 and TRBJ1-2; TRBD1 matches at 10 bases. The CDR3 totals 17 residues. Per germline, CDR1 LGHNA and CDR2 YNFKEQ. V lost 0 bases to trimming and J lost 4 bases; unmatched junction nucleotides: 8. This CDR3 reads CASSQDPRTGGFYGYTF. CDR3 DNA: TGTGCCAGCAGCCAAGATCCGAGGACAGGGGGATTCTATGGCTACACCTTC.

This clone was seen just once. The rearrangement links TRBV25-1 to TRBJ2-7; 7 nucleotides align to TRBD1. V gave up 3 bases and J gave up 2 bases; unmatched junction bases: 1. Germline CDR1 MGHDK, CDR2 SYGVNS. This CDR3 region has 13 residues. The CDR3 region is CASSETGPYEQYF. DNA for the CDR3: TGTGCCAGCAGTGAGACAGGGCCCTACGAGCAGTACTTC.

The J gene is TRBJ2-7, the V gene TRBV7-9; TRBD1 might be the D (5 bases). Between the trimmed V and J ends, which lost 3 bases and 7 bases, there was a span of 10 bases. Germline V gene lookup returns CDR1 SEHNR and CDR2 FQNEAQ (reference sequence). The CDR3 is 12 residues long. CDR3 protein: CASSFPGNEQYF. For the CDR3, the DNA is TGTGCCAGCAGCTTTCCAGGGAATGAGCAGTACTTC.

The gene calls are TRBV4-1 and TRBJ2-7; 8 bases map to TRBD2. V lost 1 base to trimming and J lost 0 bases; unmatched junction nucleotides: 2. Germline V gene sequence: CDR1 MGHRA, CDR2 YSYEKL. CDR3 length equals 15 residues. The CDR3 region is CASSQGLAPSYEQYF. The CDR3 nucleotides are TGCGCCAGCAGCCAAGGACTAGCGCCCTCCTACGAGCAGTACTTC.

This clone was recorded a few times. The CDR3 region has the DNA TGTGCCATCAGTGGGGGACAGGTCCAAGAGACCCAGTACTTC. Amino acid sequence: CAISGGQVQETQYF. V usage is TRBV10-3 and J usage is TRBJ2-5; 8 nucleotides align to TRBD1. CDR3 length: 14 residues. With 4 bases clipped from V and 1 base from J, the junction kept 2 bases outside the gene matches. Germline lookup yields CDR1 ENHRY and CDR2 SYGVKD.

This clone appeared a few times. The CDR3 nucleotides read TGCGCCAGCAGCTTGACCAGCGGGAGAGGGTTTTTCTACGAGCAGTACTTC. This encodes CASSLTSGRGFFYEQYF. The chain is built from TRBV5-1 and TRBJ2-7; 8 bases agree with TRBD2. This CDR3 is 17 amino acids long. J was trimmed by 3 bases and V by 1 base; bases with no gene match: 12. Germline V gene sequence: CDR1 SGHRS, CDR2 YFSETQ.

This chain connects TRBV28 to TRBJ2-2; 10 bases match TRBD2. The germline CDR1 and CDR2 sequences are MDHEN and SYDVKM. J lost 6 bases, V lost 2 bases, and 6 bases had no gene match. The CDR3 consists of 16 residues. The DNA for the CDR3 is TGTGCCAGCAGTTTAAAGCTAGCGGGAGCGCCCGGGGAGCTGTTTTTT. It translates to CASSLKLAGAPGELFF. The variable domain in full, completed from reference TRBV28 and TRBJ2-2, reads DVKVTQSSRYLVKRTGEKVFLECVQDMDHENMFWYRQDPGLGLRLIYFSYDVKMKEKGDIPEGYSVSREKKERFSLILESASTNQTSMYLCASSLKLAGAPGELFFGEGSRLTVL.